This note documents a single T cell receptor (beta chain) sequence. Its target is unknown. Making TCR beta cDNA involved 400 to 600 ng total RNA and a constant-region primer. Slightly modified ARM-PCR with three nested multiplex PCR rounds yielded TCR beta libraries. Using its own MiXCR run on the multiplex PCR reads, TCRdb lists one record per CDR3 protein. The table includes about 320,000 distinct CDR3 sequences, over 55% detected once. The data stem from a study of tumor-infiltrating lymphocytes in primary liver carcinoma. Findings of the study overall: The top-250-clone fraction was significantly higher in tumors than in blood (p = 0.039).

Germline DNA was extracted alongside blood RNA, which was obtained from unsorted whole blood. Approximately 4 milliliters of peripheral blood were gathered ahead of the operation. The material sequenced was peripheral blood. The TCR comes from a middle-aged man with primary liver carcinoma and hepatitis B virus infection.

The CDR3 region is CSVRASGRSHEQYF. DNA of the CDR3: TGCAGCGTCCGGGCTAGCGGGAGGAGCCACGAGCAGTACTTC. The genes are TRBV29-1 and TRBJ2-7; the match to TRBD2 covers 11 bases. V gave up 6 bases and J gave up 5 bases; unmatched junction bases: 9. CDR1 is SQVTM and CDR2 is ANQGSEA in the germline V gene. This CDR3 region has 14 residues.